This T cell receptor (beta chain) stems from a study of vaccination and CD4 T cells after COVID-19. Study in general: Blood was drawn a median 72 days post second dose, range 14 to 241. As control conditions, cultures were given either a CEFX pool serving as positive control, an HIV-1 Nef pool, or no peptide at all.

This clonotype occurred a few times. No antigen is known for it. The treatment: roughly ten-day PBMC culture with coronavirus spike peptide pools or control peptides (ViraFEST assay). The Oncomine TCR Beta short-read assay was applied to DNA of cultured CD4+ T cells. TCRdb processed the PCR reads anew with MiXCR; each CDR3 protein has one entry. The sample consists of over 9,000 distinct CDR3 sequences, approximately 61% of them appearing once. The sample consisted of CD4+ T cells from blood, cultured in vitro. The receptor comes from a human donor who had recovered from COVID-19.

CDR3 region: CASSFAGLGYGYTF. DNA of the CDR3: TGTGCCAGCAGCTTTGCCGGTCTGGGGTATGGCTACACCTTC. The chain uses TRBV5-6 and TRBJ1-2; D is unresolved. Germline-derived CDR1 and CDR2 are SGHDT and YYEEEE. V lost 2 bases, J lost 5 bases, and 13 bases lay in between. The length of the CDR3 is 14 residues. Looking up the rest from reference TRBV5-6 and TRBJ1-2 gives the full variable domain: DAGVTQSPTHLIKTRGQQVTLRCSPKSGHDTVSWYQQALGQGPQFIFQYYEEEERQRGNFPDRFSGHQFPNYSSELNVNALLLGDSALYLCASSFAGLGYGYTFGSGTRLTVV.